The 22 T cell receptor beta chains given below trace back to one sample, sequenced in a study of T cell repertoires in cytomegalovirus infection. TCRdb itself ran the reads through MiXCR, one entry per CDR3 protein. The profile covers almost 500,000 distinct CDR3 sequences, with roughly 10% appearing a single time and 10% to 13% taken by the ten largest. Input material: PBMCs. The source is a human donor in good health (CMV status not recorded). Some clones in this sample may be carry-over from other donors' samples.

This clonotype has a single count. J is TRBJ1-1 and V is TRBV20-1, with unresolved D. The CDR3 extends over 13 amino acids. V was pared by 1 base and J by 4 bases, with 10 bases between. Per the germline V gene, CDR1 is DFQATT and CDR2 is SNEGSKA (reference sequence). The CDR3: CSARAYGTTEAFF. CDR3 nucleotide sequence: TGCAGTGCTAGAGCGTATGGTACCACTGAAGCTTTCTTT.

The chain recombines TRBV28 with TRBJ2-3, with 14 bases fitting TRBD2. The J segment lost 1 base and the V segment lost 6 bases, leaving 9 bases of the junction unmatched. This CDR3 is built from 18 residues. Germline values: CDR1 MDHEN, CDR2 SYDVKM. CDR3 loop: CASSPWTSGGFGTDTQYF. The CDR3 nucleotides read TGTGCCAGCAGCCCCTGGACTAGCGGGGGGTTTGGCACAGATACGCAGTATTTT.

The gene calls are TRBV18 and TRBJ2-7; TRBD1 matches at 8 bases. This CDR3 contains 14 residues. In germline, CDR1 is KGHSH, CDR2 LQKENI. Unmatched junction bases numbered 4, after V lost 3 bases and J lost 3 bases. The CDR3 loop is CASSPTGQVYEQYF. The CDR3 DNA reads as TGTGCCAGCTCACCGACGGGACAGGTCTACGAGCAGTACTTC.

This clonotype was found many times. The chain recombines TRBV13 with TRBJ2-3; D unresolved. Germline V lookup: CDR1 PRHDT, CDR2 FYEKMQ (reference sequence). The CDR3 runs 15 residues. The ends were cut back, 1 base at V and 2 bases at J, with 10 bases in the middle. The CDR3 nucleotides are TGTGCCAGCAGCTTAGCTTTCAGCGCCACAGATACGCAGTATTTT. Translating gives CASSLAFSATDTQYF.

For the CDR3, the DNA is TGCAGCGTCGCCGTGGGACAGGGTAACACCGGGGAGCTGTTTTTT. Its protein product is CSVAVGQGNTGELFF. V gene TRBV29-1 combines with J gene TRBJ2-2; 9 bases line up with TRBD1. The CDR3 spans 15 residues. Looked up from germline, CDR1 is SQVTM and CDR2 is ANQGSEA. Trimming removed 6 bases from V and 2 bases from J; junction bases left unmatched: 7.

This clonotype was seen ten or more times. The chain carries TRBV7-3 and TRBJ2-1; 12 bases line up with TRBD2. CDR1 and CDR2 (germline): SGHTA, FQGTGA. J was trimmed by 6 bases and V by 6 bases; bases with no gene match: 3. This CDR3 is 14 amino acids long. The CDR3 is CASSLAGGGNEQFF. For the CDR3, the DNA is TGTGCCAGCAGTCTAGCGGGGGGGGGCAATGAGCAGTTCTTC.

This clonotype was picked up many times. This sequence joins TRBV7-9 and TRBJ1-1; tentative D call: TRBD1 (6 bases). This CDR3 is 15 amino acids long. The V gene lost 4 bases and the J gene lost 4 bases, with 16 bases spanning the gap. The germline gives CDR1 SEHNR, CDR2 FQNEAQ (reference sequence). In DNA form, the CDR3 reads TGTGCCAGCAGCTCAGTAGGGGGGGCGGGCACTGAAGCTTTCTTT. Its protein is CASSSVGGAGTEAFF.

The gene calls are TRBV19 and TRBJ2-3, with 11 bases lining up with TRBD2. This CDR3 contains 14 residues. The ends lost 10 bases at V and 2 bases at J; junction bases unmatched: 5. Looked up from germline, CDR1 is LNHDA and CDR2 is SQIVND (reference sequence). The CDR3 DNA reads as TGTGCCACTTTAGCGGGAGGGTCCACAGATACGCAGTATTTT. Translating gives CATLAGGSTDTQYF.

CDR3 residues: CASGFTDTQYF. The CDR3 DNA reads TGTGCCAGCGGGTTCACAGATACGCAGTATTTT. The genes are TRBV19 and TRBJ2-3; D remains unclear. The V gene lost 9 bases and the J gene lost 2 bases, with 6 bases spanning the gap. Germline CDR1 LNHDA, CDR2 SQIVND (reference sequence). The CDR3 has 11 residues.

This clonotype was recorded many times. The V gene is TRBV7-2, the J gene TRBJ1-5, with D maybe TRBD1 (5 bases). CDR1 and CDR2 from the germline V gene are SGHTA and FQGNSA. V was cut by 4 bases and J by 7 bases, with 17 bases left in between. This CDR3 comprises 15 residues. The CDR3 DNA follows: TGTGCCAGCAGCTCCCGGGTGGGGCTAAGGCAGCCCCAGCATTTT. This codes for CASSSRVGLRQPQHF.

Comments on this clonotype: This may be a read error: a much more frequent sequence differs by one nucleotide. The chain recombines TRBV30 with TRBJ1-2, with D possibly TRBD1 on 5 matching bases. Trimming pared 8 bases from V and 8 bases from J, leaving 15 bases between. The CDR3 sequence is 11 residues long. Germline lookup yields CDR1 GTSNPN and CDR2 SVGIG (reference sequence). The CDR3 sequence: CAGTVGGGYTF. CDR3 bases: TGTGCCGGGACGGTGGGCGGCGGCTACACCTTC.

This clonotype has a count of ten or more. The CDR3: CASSLVQEAAAGELFF. CDR3 bases: TGTGCCAGCAGCTTAGTGCAGGAGGCTGCCGCCGGGGAGCTGTTTTTT. The V gene is TRBV7-3, the J gene TRBJ2-2, with a weak D call TRBD2 (5 bases). The CDR3 is made up of 16 amino acids. Trimming shortened V by 2 bases and J by 6 bases, and 16 bases separated the two germline ends. Germline V gene data show CDR1 as SGHTA and CDR2 as FQGTGA.

The gene calls are TRBV10-3 and TRBJ2-3; D not resolved. The CDR3 spans 14 residues. CDR1 ENHRY and CDR2 SYGVKD come from the germline V gene. V was shortened by 6 bases and J by 0 bases, with 10 bases between the two germline ends. CDR3 protein: CAIRTSRSTDTQYF. The DNA of the CDR3 is TGTGCCATCAGAACGAGTCGGAGCACAGATACGCAGTATTTT.

This clonotype was seen just once. Germline and junction disagree at one end, which may indicate a read error. The chain links TRBV24-1 to TRBJ2-7; TRBD2 matches 11 bases. Germline CDR1 is KGHDR and CDR2 is SFDVKD. This CDR3 contains 15 residues. The DNA for the CDR3 is TGTACCACCAGTGACGGGACTAGCGGAGCGTACGAGCAGTACTTC. Translating gives CTTSDGTSGAYEQYF.

This chain joins TRBV3-1 and TRBJ2-2; 7 positions agree with TRBD1. CDR3 length: 17 amino acids. CDR1 is LGHDT and CDR2 is YNNKEL in the germline V gene (reference sequence). Trimming removed 2 bases from V and 4 bases from J; junction bases left unmatched: 10. For the CDR3, the DNA is TGTGCCAGCAGCCAATCGATTACCCGGGACAGCACCGGGGAGCTGTTTTTT. Its protein product is CASSQSITRDSTGELFF.

To note about this clonotype: Given a much more abundant clone one base away, this may be a read error. The rearrangement uses TRBV28 and TRBJ2-7, with D tentatively TRBD2 (5 bases). Per the germline V gene, CDR1 is MDHEN and CDR2 is SYDVKM. The CDR3 consists of 13 residues. For the CDR3, the DNA is TGTGCCAAACCGGGTAGCGCATCCTACGAGGAGTACTTC. Translation gives CAKPGSASYEEYF.

This clonotype was recorded at least ten times. The rearrangement links TRBV6-5 to TRBJ2-7; D may be TRBD1 (6 bases). V lost 7 bases, J lost 0 bases, and 13 bases lay in between. CDR1 is MNHEY and CDR2 is SVGAGI in the germline V gene. The CDR3 consists of 14 residues. The CDR3 nucleotides are TGTGCCAGCACTATCGACAGGCGCTCCTACGAGCAGTACTTC. Amino acids: CASTIDRRSYEQYF.

This clonotype has at least ten counts. V and J are TRBV6-5 and TRBJ2-3; no clear D. This CDR3 spans 15 amino acids. V lost 2 bases and J lost 4, with 13 bases in between. The germline gives CDR1 MNHEY, CDR2 SVGAGI. The CDR3 region is CASSYMVSSADTQYF. The CDR3 region has the DNA TGTGCCAGCAGTTACATGGTCTCTTCGGCAGATACGCAGTATTTT.

This sequence joins TRBV5-5 and TRBJ2-5; D is perhaps TRBD1 or TRBD2 (5 bases each). Trimming cost V 4 bases and J 5 bases, with 12 bases left between them. In germline, CDR1 is SGHKS, CDR2 YYEKEE (reference sequence). This CDR3 region has 13 residues. The CDR3 sequence is CASSGTWRETQYF. The CDR3 DNA reads as TGTGCCAGCAGCGGGACCTGGAGGGAGACCCAGTACTTC.

This clonotype showed up many times. This chain connects TRBV5-1 to TRBJ2-2; the match to TRBD2 covers 9 bases. After removal of 2 bases from V and 4 bases from J, the junction contained 6 bases not matched to a gene. CDR3 length equals 16 residues. Germline V CDR1 and CDR2: SGHRS, YFSETQ. CDR3 in amino acids: CASSLRLAGSTGELFF. The DNA of the CDR3 is TGCGCCAGCAGCTTACGTCTAGCGGGGAGCACCGGGGAGCTGTTTTTT.

This clonotype came up many times. V gene TRBV2 combines with J gene TRBJ2-4; D assignment may be TRBD1 or TRBD2 (5 bases each). The CDR3 is 13 amino acids. V shed 7 bases and J shed 4 bases, with 11 bases lying between them. CDR1 is SNHLY, CDR2 FYNNEI, per germline. DNA of the CDR3: TGTGCCAGCAATTGGGACCGAAAAAACATTCAGTACTTC. The encoded protein is CASNWDRKNIQYF.

This clonotype was seen only a few times. J is TRBJ1-1 and V is TRBV14, with 9 bases matching TRBD1. The V gene end was trimmed by 3 bases and the J gene end by 2 bases; junction bases not matched to a gene: 4. CDR3 length: 15 amino acids. CDR1 and CDR2 (germline): SGHDN, FVKESK. CDR3 residues: CASSHWGQGNTEAFF. The CDR3 DNA reads TGTGCCAGCAGCCATTGGGGACAGGGTAACACTGAAGCTTTCTTT. Full variable domain (outside the CDR3, taken from reference TRBV14 and TRBJ1-1): EAGVTQFPSHSVIEKGQTVTLRCDPISGHDNLYWYRRVMGKEIKFLLHFVKESKQDESGMPNNRFLAERTGGTYSTLKVQPAELEDSGVYFCASSHWGQGNTEAFFGQGTRLTVV.